Listed here are 7 T cell receptor beta chains from one sample, sequenced in a study of shared clonotypes between healthy human individuals. Libraries were prepared by immunoSEQ multiplex PCR; TCRdb keeps only in-frame clonotypes and omits some of them. This table has about 770,000 clones, 72% appearing once. The source material was memory CD4+ T cells sorted from blood. Subset described: CD45RA-negative fraction. The receptors here all came from a woman between 25 and 40 years old in good health.

The chain links TRBV9 to TRBJ2-1; D not certain. The germline V gene encodes CDR1 SGDLS and CDR2 YYNGEE. This CDR3 contains 14 residues. Trimming stripped 0 bases from V and 4 bases from J, with 8 bases between. CDR3 loop: CASSVAERYNEQFF. DNA for the CDR3: TGTGCCAGCAGCGTAGCCGAGAGATACAATGAGCAGTTCTTC. Together with reference TRBV9 and TRBJ2-1, the CDR3 gives the full variable domain: DSGVTQTPKHLITATGQRVTLRCSPRSGDLSVYWYQQSLDQGLQFLIQYYNGEERAKGNILERFSAQQFPDLHSELNLSSLELGDSALYFCASSVAERYNEQFFGPGTRLTVL.

This clone appeared a single time. The CDR3: CASSGQVVYGYTF. DNA for the CDR3: TGTGCCAGCAGCGGGCAGGTAGTATATGGCTACACCTTC. V and J are TRBV6-1 and TRBJ1-2; no clear D. CDR3 length: 13 amino acids. The germline gives CDR1 MNHNS, CDR2 SASEGT. Trimming shortened V by 6 bases and J by 5 bases, and 13 bases separated the two germline ends.

This clone has a handful of counts. The identical CDR3 is also encoded by other nucleotide sequences in the sample. The chain links TRBV7-9 to TRBJ2-1; D gene unclear. The germline CDR1 and CDR2 sequences are SEHNR and FQNEAQ (reference sequence). This CDR3 is built from 13 residues. V shed 0 bases and J shed 8 bases, with 8 bases lying between them. CDR3 sequence reads: CASSLAGSDEQFF. DNA for the CDR3: TGTGCCAGCAGCTTAGCCGGATCGGATGAGCAGTTCTTC.

The V and J genes are TRBV5-4 and TRBJ2-2, with D perhaps matching TRBD2 (5 bases). Per germline, CDR1 SGHNT and CDR2 YYREEE (reference sequence). This CDR3 is 17 amino acids long. The V gene lost 5 bases and the J gene lost 0 bases, with 17 bases spanning the gap. DNA of the CDR3: TGTGCCAGCAGTTCGGACTGGAAACGCGCGAACACCGGGGAGCTGTTTTTT. Its protein is CASSSDWKRANTGELFF.

The rearrangement uses TRBV29-1 and TRBJ2-5, with D maybe TRBD1 (6 bases). V lost 7 bases, J lost 2 bases, and 14 bases lay in between. Germline CDR1 and CDR2: SQVTM and ANQGSEA. This CDR3 region has 13 residues. The DNA for the CDR3 is TGCAGCGCCATAACAGGGTGGCAAGAGACCCAGTACTTC. Encoded protein: CSAITGWQETQYF.

The chain is built from TRBV19 and TRBJ1-2; D unresolved. This CDR3 has 14 residues. Trimming took off 4 bases at V and 2 bases at J, with 11 bases between the two ends. CDR1 and CDR2 from the germline V gene are LNHDA and SQIVND (reference sequence). CDR3: CASSNRHPNYGYTF. CDR3 DNA sequence: TGTGCCAGTAGTAATAGACACCCAAACTATGGCTACACCTTC.

V is TRBV25-1 and J is TRBJ2-7; TRBD2 matches at 7 bases. After removal of 2 bases from V and 5 bases from J, the junction contained 12 bases not matched to a gene. Per the germline V gene, CDR1 is MGHDK and CDR2 is SYGVNS. The CDR3 covers 16 residues. As DNA, the CDR3 is TGTGCCAGCAGTGAAGAAAGACTAGCAGCTTTACACGAGCAGTACTTC. It is translated as CASSEERLAALHEQYF.